Each of the 17 T cell receptor beta chains below was sequenced from the same sample in a study of Ad26.COV2.S vaccination and SARS-CoV-2 variants. Libraries were prepared by immunoSEQ multiplex PCR; TCRdb keeps only in-frame clonotypes and omits some of them. Altogether approximately 340,000 clones are present, about 85% being singletons, with the ten largest covering around 3%. Regarding treatment: 15 to 20 received Ad26.COV2.S at low or high dose, single or two shots; about 5 received placebo; per-sample allocation not given. The samples were gathered on day 63 after the first injection of vaccine or placebo. The sample here was peripheral blood, taken in a trial of Ad26.COV2.S vaccine versus placebo. The origin of the receptors is a person aged 18-65 years who received the Ad26.COV2.S COVID-19 vaccine or a placebo.

The chain recombines TRBV19 with TRBJ2-1; TRBD2 might be the D (7 bases). The CDR3 runs to 16 residues. CDR1 is LNHDA, CDR2 SQIVND, per germline (reference sequence). V gave up 5 bases and J gave up 9 bases, with 23 bases separating them. The CDR3 sequence is CASSPTTGRGPLEQFF. The CDR3 bases are TGTGCCAGTAGTCCCACCACTGGGCGGGGGCCACTTGAGCAGTTCTTC.

The V and J genes are TRBV5-1 and TRBJ1-4; D is perhaps TRBD1 (6 bases). Trimming shortened V by 0 bases and J by 0 bases, and 15 bases separated the two germline ends. The CDR3 consists of 18 residues. From germline, CDR1 is SGHRS and CDR2 YFSETQ. In DNA form, the CDR3 reads TGCGCCAGCAGCTTGGCGGTGGGGGGGCCCTCAACTAATGAAAAACTGTTTTTT. Protein product: CASSLAVGGPSTNEKLFF.

This clone was found many times. The V and J genes are TRBV2 and TRBJ2-5; D is perhaps TRBD1 (5 bases). V was shortened by 11 bases and J by 5 bases, with 18 bases between the two germline ends. Looked up from germline, CDR1 is SNHLY and CDR2 is FYNNEI. The CDR3 runs 13 residues. In DNA, the CDR3 is TGTGCCGTCGGGCGCAGGGTTAGCGAGACCCAGTACTTC. This sequence encodes CAVGRRVSETQYF.

The chain carries TRBV6-4 and TRBJ1-2; 7 bases are a match to TRBD1. CDR1 and CDR2 from the germline V gene are MRHNA and SNTAGT. The CDR3 loop spans 14 amino acids. J was trimmed by 4 bases and V by 6 bases; bases with no gene match: 8. The CDR3 DNA is TGTGCCAGCAGCCCCGGGACAGAGAGCTATGGCTACACCTTC. Residues: CASSPGTESYGYTF.

The V gene is TRBV10-3, the J gene TRBJ2-3; no definite D call. The CDR3 spans 14 residues. The V gene's germline CDR1 is ENHRY and CDR2 SYGVKD. The germline V and J ends were trimmed by 3 bases and 2 bases, with 9 bases remaining between them. The CDR3 DNA follows: TGTGCCATCAGTGAAGGGCAGGCCACAGATACGCAGTATTTT. Its translation is CAISEGQATDTQYF.

V gene TRBV29-1 combines with J gene TRBJ2-3; perhaps TRBD2 as D (5 bases). CDR3 size: 12 residues. Germline-derived CDR1 and CDR2 are SQVTM and ANQGSEA. The V end was cut by 3 bases, the J end by 2 bases, with 6 bases between. This CDR3 reads CSVEDFTDTQYF. The CDR3, as DNA: TGCAGCGTTGAGGACTTCACAGATACGCAGTATTTT.

The chain carries TRBV6-2 or TRBV6-3 and TRBJ2-7, with 10 positions matching TRBD2. The CDR3 is 19 amino acids. The V segment lost 2 bases and the J segment 1 base; nucleotides outside the gene matches: 14. The germline gives CDR1 MNHEY, CDR2 SVGEGT. CDR3 DNA: TGTGCCAGCAGTTACCCGCTAGCGGGAGTTAGAAGTAGTTCCTACGAGCAGTACTTC. Its translation: CASSYPLAGVRSSSYEQYF.

The V gene is TRBV9, the J gene TRBJ2-3; 9 bases map to TRBD2. Germline assignment: CDR1 SGDLS and CDR2 YYNGEE. Losses at the gene ends were 0 bases for V and 1 base for J; bases not matched to a gene: 9. This CDR3 is 18 amino acids long. CDR3 region: CASSVGKAGGSGTDTQYF. The CDR3 bases are TGTGCCAGCAGCGTAGGTAAAGCGGGGGGCTCCGGCACAGATACGCAGTATTTT.

This clone was seen only a few times. The chain combines TRBV28 with TRBJ1-1; D is possibly TRBD1 (6 bases). The CDR3 length is 14 residues. Germline lookup yields CDR1 MDHEN and CDR2 SYDVKM. Trimming stripped 2 bases from V and 4 bases from J, with 11 bases between. The CDR3 protein is CASSLGGGLTEAFF. For the CDR3, the DNA is TGTGCCAGCAGTTTAGGGGGGGGCCTCACTGAAGCTTTCTTT.

The chain has TRBV20-1 and TRBJ2-1; 11 positions agree with TRBD2. Per germline, CDR1 DFQATT and CDR2 SNEGSKA (reference sequence). Trimming took 3 bases from V and 5 from J; bases not matched to a gene: 6. The CDR3 length is 15 residues. The CDR3 sequence is CSASGGTSGHNEQFF. The CDR3 DNA follows: TGCAGTGCTAGTGGTGGGACTAGCGGCCACAATGAGCAGTTCTTC.

The chain is built from TRBV10-3 and TRBJ2-1; the match to TRBD2 covers 11 bases. V lost 3 bases and J lost 3; bases outside the gene matches: 4. Germline V gives CDR1 ENHRY, CDR2 SYGVKD. The CDR3 contains 16 residues. The CDR3 protein is CAISDTLAGDYNEQFF. The CDR3 nucleotides read TGTGCCATCAGTGACACACTAGCGGGGGACTACAATGAGCAGTTCTTC.

V usage is TRBV9 and J usage is TRBJ2-1; no clear D gene. Germline values: CDR1 SGDLS, CDR2 YYNGEE. The CDR3 totals 19 residues. Trimming cost V 0 bases and J 0 bases, with 19 bases left between them. DNA of the CDR3: TGTGCCAGCAGCGTAGTTAGTAGCCGAAAACCGAGCTCCTACAATGAGCAGTTCTTC. Its translation: CASSVVSSRKPSSYNEQFF. Complete variable domain (other parts from reference TRBV9 and TRBJ2-1): DSGVTQTPKHLITATGQRVTLRCSPRSGDLSVYWYQQSLDQGLQFLIQYYNGEERAKGNILERFSAQQFPDLHSELNLSSLELGDSALYFCASSVVSSRKPSSYNEQFFGPGTRLTVL.

Remarks on this clone: Mismatch with germline at one junction end may stem from a read error. The genes are TRBV7-7 and TRBJ2-3, with D possibly TRBD1 on 5 matching bases. CDR3 length: 14 amino acids. From germline, CDR1 is SSHAT and CDR2 FNYEAQ (reference sequence). CDR3 bases: TGTGCTAGCAGCTTACAACAGGGCACAGATACGCAGTATTTT. This gives the protein CASSLQQGTDTQYF.

The sample holds one count of this clone. This chain connects TRBV29-1 to TRBJ1-6, with D uncertain. Germline lookup yields CDR1 SQVTM and CDR2 ANQGSEA. Trimming took 2 bases from V and 0 from J, leaving 14 bases between them. The CDR3 consists of 17 residues. CDR3 loop: CSVEIRPDGSYNSPLHF. The DNA for the CDR3 is TGCAGCGTTGAAATAAGACCAGACGGCTCCTATAATTCACCCCTCCACTTT.

The gene calls are TRBV6-5 and TRBJ2-7; D may be TRBD2 (6 bases). CDR3 length: 14 residues. Germline V gene sequence: CDR1 MNHEY, CDR2 SVGAGI. V was trimmed by 1 base and J by 0 bases, leaving 7 bases between them. CDR3 residues: CASSYYGSSYEQYF. CDR3 DNA sequence: TGTGCCAGCAGTTACTACGGGAGCTCCTACGAGCAGTACTTC.

This chain links TRBV4-3 with TRBJ2-7; D is perhaps TRBD1 or TRBD2 (5 bases each). The CDR3 contains 16 residues. Trimming left V 3 bases short and J 9 bases short, with 24 bases between. Germline V gives CDR1 LGHNA, CDR2 YSLEER. The CDR3 protein is CASSHPRRGERTAQYF. The DNA of the CDR3 is TGCGCCAGCAGCCATCCCAGACGGGGCGAACGGACGGCGCAGTACTTC.

The count of this clone is one. This chain links TRBV5-1 with TRBJ1-4; maybe TRBD1 (6 bases). Germline V gives CDR1 SGHRS, CDR2 YFSETQ. The CDR3 covers 15 residues. The germline V and J ends were trimmed by 1 base and 7 bases, with 14 bases remaining between them. Here the CDR3 DNA reads TGCGCCAGCAGCTTGACAGGGAAGGTCGGTGAAAAACTGTTTTTT. It specifies CASSLTGKVGEKLFF.